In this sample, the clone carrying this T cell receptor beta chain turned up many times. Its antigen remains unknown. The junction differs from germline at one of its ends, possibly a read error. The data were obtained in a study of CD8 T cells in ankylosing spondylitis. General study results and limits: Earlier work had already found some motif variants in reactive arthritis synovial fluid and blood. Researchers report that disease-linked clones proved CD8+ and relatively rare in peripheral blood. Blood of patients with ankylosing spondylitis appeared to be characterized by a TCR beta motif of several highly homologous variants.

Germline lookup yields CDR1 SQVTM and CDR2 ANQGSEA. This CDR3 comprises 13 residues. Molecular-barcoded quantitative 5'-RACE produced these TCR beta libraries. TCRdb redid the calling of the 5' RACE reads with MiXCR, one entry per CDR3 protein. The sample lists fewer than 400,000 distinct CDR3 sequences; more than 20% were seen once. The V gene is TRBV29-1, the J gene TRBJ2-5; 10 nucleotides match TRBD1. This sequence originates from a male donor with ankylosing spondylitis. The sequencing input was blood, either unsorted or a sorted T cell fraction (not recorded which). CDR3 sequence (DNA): TGCAGCGTCGAAGGACAGGGGGGGGAGACCCAGTACTTC. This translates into CSVEGQGGETQYF.